This record covers a single T cell receptor beta chain. The read ends 3 residues before the CDR3 terminus; that terminus is restored from the germline J gene. This table comes from immunoSEQ multiplex PCR, and its TCRdb copy is limited to in-frame clones, with some not included. The sample table sets out about 30,000 clones. This CDR3 region has 15 residues. CDR1 and CDR2 (germline): LNHDA, SQIVND (reference sequence). V was pared by 0 bases and J by 1 base, with 7 bases between. This entry comes from a study of T cells in women clearing cervical HPV infection. This chain links TRBV19 with TRBJ1-5; unclear D gene. The source material was blood buffy coat. The receptor was derived from a woman between 18 and 70 years old with a cervical HPV16 infection that either progressed to CIN3+ or cleared (not recorded which). The CDR3 sequence: CASSIDGLSNQPQHF. The sequenced part of the CDR3 DNA is TGTGCCAGTAGTATAGACGGTTTGAGCAATCAGCCC.